These T cell receptor beta chains were read from a single sample in a study of vaccination effects on CD4 cells after COVID-19. No antigens are known for them. Sequenced by immunoSEQ multiplex PCR; TCRdb stores in-frame clones only, minus some. The sample comprises about 73,000 clones, under 85% of which are singletons, and around 2.9% rests with the top ten. Sequenced here: CD4+ T cells from PBMCs cultured with HCoV-NL63 spike peptides, sampled before COVID-19 vaccination. Every receptor here comes from a human donor who received a COVID-19 vaccine. Each CDR3 is given with its conserved first and last residue. A D gene is named only where the DNA matches it firmly. Expanded clones get a size class; other rows say once, few or many, or leave the size out.

TRBJ2-5 - - TRBV5-1 TGCGCCAGCAGCCGGAACGGGGCCCAAGAGACCCAGTACTTC CASSRNGAQETQYF
TRBJ1-3 - - TRBV9 TGTGCCAGCAGCGGCGGGACACCCGACGGTGGAAACACCATATATTTT CASSGGTPDGGNTIYF
TRBJ2-5 - - TRBV5-1 TGCGCCAGCAGGGGGTTCGGAGTGGAGACCCAGTACTTC CASRGFGVETQYF
TRBJ2-5 TRBD1 - TRBV19 TGTGCCAGTAGTATAAGGACAGGGGGCTATGAGACCCAGTACTTC CASSIRTGGYETQYF
TRBJ1-1 - few TRBV9 TGTGCCAGCAGCTCCGGGGGCCTTCTGGTAGGGAACACTGAAGCTTTCTTT CASSSGGLLVGNTEAFF
TRBJ1-4 TRBD1 - TRBV5-1 TGCGCCAGCAGCTTGGGGGACAGTCCGAATGAAAAACTGTTTTTT CASSLGDSPNEKLFF
TRBJ1-1 - - TRBV6-5 TGTGCCAGCAGTCAGGGCGAGACTGAAGCTTTCTTT CASSQGETEAFF
TRBJ2-3 TRBD2 once TRBV5-1 TGCGCCAGCAGTCCTACTAGCGGGGGGGCCAAGAGTACGCAGTATTTT CASSPTSGGAKSTQYF
TRBJ1-6 - - TRBV5-1 TGCGCCAGCAGCTCCGTGCCCGGGGGCTCGAATTCACCCCTCCACTTT CASSSVPGGSNSPLHF
TRBJ2-2 - - TRBV28 TGTGCCAGCAGTTTTGGAGGGGCCACCGGGGAGCTGTTTTTT CASSFGGATGELFF
TRBJ2-2 TRBD2 - TRBV5-1 TGCGCCAGCAGCCTTACTAGCGGGGCGAACACCGGGGAGCTGTTTTTT CASSLTSGANTGELFF
TRBJ2-1 TRBD2 once TRBV4-2 TGTGCCAGCAGCCAAGAGCCTCAGCTTGGAGCGGGAGGACCCAATGAGCAGTTCTTC CASSQEPQLGAGGPNEQFF
TRBJ2-6 - - TRBV7-3 TGTGCCAGCAGCCCCTCCATAGGTGGGGCCAACGTCCTGACTTTC CASSPSIGGANVLTF
TRBJ2-2 TRBD2 - TRBV5-1 TGCGCCAGCATGAGAAGCGGGGGGATGAACACCGGGGAGCTGTTTTTT CASMRSGGMNTGELFF
TRBJ1-3 - once TRBV2 TGTGCCAGCATTGCCCAGCTAAACACCATATATTTT CASIAQLNTIYF
TRBJ1-2 - - TRBV14 TGTGCCAGCAGCCTCCGGACGTGGAACTATGGCTACACCTTC CASSLRTWNYGYTF
TRBJ1-1 - once TRBV18 TGTGCCAGCTCACCTGGTGGGCCGGGGAACACTGAAGCTTTCTTT CASSPGGPGNTEAFF
TRBJ2-3 - - TRBV12-5 TGTGCTAGTGGTTTGTGGGGGGCCGGCACAGATACGCAGTATTTT CASGLWGAGTDTQYF
TRBJ2-3 TRBD1 - TRBV5-1 TGCGCCAGCAGCCGGACAGGGGGCACAGATACGCAGTATTTT CASSRTGGTDTQYF
TRBJ1-1 - few TRBV5-8 TGTGCCAGCCCGAATATACCGGGGGACCCTCCTCGCCCTGAAGCTTTCTTT CASPNIPGDPPRPEAFF
TRBJ2-3 - - TRBV15 TGTGCCACCAGCCCCGGTTTAGACACTGCCACAGATACGCAGTATTTT CATSPGLDTATDTQYF
TRBJ2-2 - - TRBV5-1 TGCGCCAGCAGCTTGGTAGTTAGTGTCCCCGGGGAGCTGTTTTTT CASSLVVSVPGELFF
TRBJ1-1 - once TRBV5-1 TGCGCCAGCAGCTTGGGTGCGGGCTACACTGAAGCTTTCTTT CASSLGAGYTEAFF
TRBJ1-5 - - TRBV6-5 TGTGCCAGCAGTATCGTGATGGGCCAGCCCCAGCATTTT CASSIVMGQPQHF
TRBJ1-4 - - TRBV4-1 TGCGCCAGCAGCCTATTCCGTGACATGGCAACTAATGAAAAACTGTTTTTT CASSLFRDMATNEKLFF
TRBJ1-4 TRBD1 once TRBV9 TGTGCCAGCAGCGTGGGACAGACTAATGAAAAACTGTTTTTT CASSVGQTNEKLFF
TRBJ1-2 TRBD1 - TRBV6-5 TGTGCCAGCAGTACTCCGGGACAGGGGAGCGGCTACACCTTC CASSTPGQGSGYTF
TRBJ1-4 - - TRBV6-1 TGTGCCAGCAGTGAGAAGGGACGAACTAATGAAAAACTGTTTTTT CASSEKGRTNEKLFF
TRBJ2-2 - - TRBV29-1 TGCGCCGTTACAGGCGCTACCTTCGGGGAGCTGTTTTTT CAVTGATFGELFF
TRBJ1-3 - - TRBV18 TGTGCCAGCTCCCCACAGGGTTCTGGAAACACCATATATTTT CASSPQGSGNTIYF
TRBJ1-5 - few TRBV7-9 TGTGCCAGCAGCCGAATCGGACAGCACAATCAGCCCCAGCATTTT CASSRIGQHNQPQHF
TRBJ1-4 - - TRBV7-9 TGTGCCAGCAGCCGCCCGGCGGGGGCTTTAGGAGAAAAACTGTTTTTT CASSRPAGALGEKLFF
TRBJ2-1 - - TRBV7-2 TGTGCCAGCAGTAAGACAACGGCTAGCGACTACAATGAGCAGTTCTTC CASSKTTASDYNEQFF
TRBJ2-3 - - TRBV5-8 TGTGCCAGCCCAGCCGGGTGGGGAGGGGGGACCACAGATACGCAGTATTTT CASPAGWGGGTTDTQYF
TRBJ2-1 TRBD1 - TRBV7-9 TGTGCCAGCAGCTCTGGCCTCGGGACAGTGTTGAATGAGCAGTTCTTC CASSSGLGTVLNEQFF
TRBJ2-2 - once TRBV6-5 TGTGCCAGCAGTTACAAGGACCCGAACACCGGGGAGCTGTTTTTT CASSYKDPNTGELFF
TRBJ2-2 - - TRBV7-2 TGTGCCAGCAGCTATGGACCGACCGGGGAGCTGTTTTTT CASSYGPTGELFF
TRBJ2-5 TRBD1 - TRBV7-3 TGTGCCAGCAGCTGGACAGGGGAAGAGACCCAGTACTTC CASSWTGEETQYF
TRBJ2-2 - - TRBV11-2 TGTGCCAGCAGCTTAGGCCACGGCGCAACGAACACCGGGGAGCTGTTTTTT CASSLGHGATNTGELFF
TRBJ2-4 - - TRBV5-4 TGTGCCAGCAGCCCAACAGGGACAGCCAAAAACATTCAGTACTTC CASSPTGTAKNIQYF
TRBJ2-2 - few TRBV5-1 TGCGCCAGCAGCTTGGATTGGCAGGGAAGGGCCGGGGAGCTGTTTTTT CASSLDWQGRAGELFF
TRBJ2-1 - - TRBV4-3 TGCGCCAGCAGCCAGGCCGGGACACGCTCTAACAATGAGCAGTTCTTC CASSQAGTRSNNEQFF